The 6 T cell receptor beta chains in this list originate from one sample, sequenced in a study of CD8+CD57+ T cells in acquired aplastic anemia. Patients sequenced had flow cytometry evidence of CD8+CD57+ cell expansion. Genomic DNA provided the template from which TCR beta VDJ and CDR3 profiles were obtained. TCRdb re-called the reads with MiXCR, one entry per CDR3 protein. The data hold 210,000 or so distinct CDR3 sequences, with around 49% observed a single time. The sample was sorted CD4+, CD8+, or CD8+CD57+ T cells (not recorded which) from PBMCs. The source of these receptors is a human donor with aplastic anemia.

Of note for this clonotype: At one of its ends the junction is not consistent with the germline gene, which may arise from a read error. J is TRBJ1-6 and V is TRBV20-1; maybe TRBD1 (6 bases). Germline CDR1 reads DFQATT; CDR2 reads SNEGSKA (reference sequence). This CDR3 has 14 amino acids. CDR3 protein: CSAPLDRQNSSLHF. CDR3 DNA: TGCAGTGCCCCTTTGGACAGACAGAATTCATCCCTCCACTTT.

This clonotype was seen just once. J is TRBJ1-5 and V is TRBV2; 9 bases match TRBD1. The ends lost 4 bases at V and 1 base at J; junction bases unmatched: 2. This CDR3 region has 15 residues. Germline V gene lookup returns CDR1 SNHLY and CDR2 FYNNEI. The CDR3 loop is CASSVGTGSNQPQHF. DNA for the CDR3: TGTGCCAGCAGTGTCGGGACAGGGAGCAATCAGCCCCAGCATTTT.

This clonotype came up many times. The chain links TRBV20-1 to TRBJ2-1, with D uncertain. The CDR3 is 12 residues long. V lost 0 bases and J lost 12, with 12 bases in between. Germline V CDR1 and CDR2: DFQATT, SNEGSKA (reference sequence). The CDR3 coding sequence is TGCAGTGCTAGAGACGATGGGGAAAGGCAGTTCTTC. Translation gives CSARDDGERQFF.

This rearrangement joins TRBV7-2 to TRBJ2-5, with TRBD1 matching 7 bases. The germline V gene has CDR1 SGHTA and CDR2 FQGNSA. The CDR3 is 16 amino acids. V lost 4 bases to trimming and J lost 4 bases; unmatched junction nucleotides: 12. The CDR3 protein is CASSSSGLGGSETQYF. The CDR3 DNA reads as TGTGCCAGCAGCTCAAGCGGATTAGGGGGCTCAGAGACCCAGTACTTC.

The rearrangement joins TRBV29-1 to TRBJ1-1; D is ambiguous. The CDR3 contains 12 residues. The V end was cut by 4 bases, the J end by 1 base, with 7 bases between. Germline assignment: CDR1 SQVTM and CDR2 ANQGSEA. The CDR3 here is CSVVFGNTEAFF. The CDR3 nucleotides read TGCAGCGTTGTTTTCGGGAACACTGAAGCTTTCTTT.

As to this clonotype: A much bigger clone sits one base away, suggesting this may be a read error. CDR3 in amino acids: CASSLGDWSTEKLLF. For the CDR3, the DNA is TGCGCCAGCAGCTTGGGGGATTGGAGTACGGAAAAACTGCTTTTT. V and J are TRBV5-1 and TRBJ1-4, with D unresolved. The CDR3 extends over 15 amino acids. The germline gives CDR1 SGHRS, CDR2 YFSETQ.